This is a list of T cell receptor beta chains from one sample in a study of blood T cell repertoires in COVID-19. The assay was immunoSEQ multiplex PCR, and TCRdb's table has in-frame clones only and misses some. The sample includes hundreds of thousands of clones, more than 70% seen only once; the top ten take approximately 3%. Sequenced sample: peripheral blood. The receptors were gathered from a woman in her twenties or thirties with COVID-19, enrolled during active disease. Both conserved end residues are part of each CDR3. The D gene is left open where the match is weak. Not all rows give a size; the values are once, few, many and, for expanded clones, a class.

>.|TRBV6-5|TRBJ1-5|.
TGTGCCAGCAGTTACTCTCGGGGGCAGCCCCAGCATTTT
CASSYSRGQPQHF
>TRBD1|TRBV6-5|TRBJ2-2|.
TGTGCCAGCAGCTACAGGACAGGGAACACCGGGGAGCTGTTTTTT
CASSYRTGNTGELFF
>TRBD2|TRBV19|TRBJ2-3|.
TGTGCCACCAAGACGAGGGGCCATAGGACTAGTTACACAGATACGCAGTATTTT
CATKTRGHRTSYTDTQYF
>TRBD2|TRBV5-4|TRBJ2-1|.
TGTGCCAGCAGCTTGACTAGCGGGAACAATGAGCAGTTCTTC
CASSLTSGNNEQFF
>TRBD1|TRBV4-3|TRBJ2-3|.
TGCGCCAGCAGCCAAGAGACAGGGGGCGGTTTTGGTTGGACAGATACGCAGTATTTT
CASSQETGGGFGWTDTQYF
>TRBD2|TRBV6-2/TRBV6-3|TRBJ2-1|.
TGTGCCAGCAGTAAGGCTAGCGGGGGTTCCTACAATGAGCAGTTCTTC
CASSKASGGSYNEQFF
>TRBD1|TRBV7-9|TRBJ1-5|.
TGTGCCAGCAGTTCCAGGGAAGGGGGCCGGCAGCCCCAGCATTTT
CASSSREGGRQPQHF
>.|TRBV3-1/TRBV3-2|TRBJ2-5|once
TGTGCCAGCAGCCAAGTCGGGGTACCCGGAGAGACCCAGTACTTC
CASSQVGVPGETQYF
>TRBD1|TRBV2|TRBJ1-6|.
TGTGCCAGCAGTGAACGGGGACAGGGAGTATCACCCCTCCACTTT
CASSERGQGVSPLHF
>.|TRBV9|TRBJ2-1|.
TGTGCCAGCAGCCCGAGGTTCTTC
CASSPRFF
>.|TRBV19|TRBJ1-3|.
TGTGCCAGTAGTATGCGCCGGGGCTCTGGAAACACCATATATTTT
CASSMRRGSGNTIYF
>TRBD1|TRBV19|TRBJ1-6|.
TGTGCCAGCCGGACAGGGGATTCACCCCTCCACTTT
CASRTGDSPLHF
>TRBD2|TRBV19|TRBJ2-5|.
TGTGCCAGTAGTCCCTACCCGGGGGGAGGGCGAAGGGTGGAGACCCAGTACTTC
CASSPYPGGGRRVETQYF
>TRBD1|TRBV29-1|TRBJ1-2|.
TGCAGCGTTCCCCTTGACAGGGGTGACTATGGCTACACCTTC
CSVPLDRGDYGYTF
>.|TRBV28|TRBJ2-5|.
TGTGCCAGCAGTTTCCAGGCCGAAGAGACCCAGTACTTC
CASSFQAEETQYF
>TRBD2|TRBV20-1|TRBJ2-1|.
TGCAGTGCCAGTGTTGCAGGGTGGCTAGCGGTTAATGAGCAGTTCTTC
CSASVAGWLAVNEQFF
>TRBD1|TRBV5-6|TRBJ1-3|.
TGTGCCAGCATTAGACAGGGGGATCCCTTCTCTGGAAACACCATATATTTT
CASIRQGDPFSGNTIYF
>.|TRBV19|TRBJ1-6|.
TGTGCCAGTAGTTCGTACAGAAATTCACCCCTCCACTTT
CASSSYRNSPLHF
>.|TRBV12-5|TRBJ1-2|.
TGTGCTAGTGGTTTTCAGGGAGGCCGAATGGACTATGGCTACACCTTC
CASGFQGGRMDYGYTF
>.|TRBV21-1|TRBJ1-1|once
TGTGCCAGCAGCAGCCGGGACAGGGGGCATTTCCCCCCTAACACTGAAGCTTTCTTT
CASSSRDRGHFPPNTEAFF
>.|TRBV7-8|TRBJ2-7|.
TGTGCCAGCAGCCCCGCGGGGAGCTCCTACGAGCAGTACTTC
CASSPAGSSYEQYF
>TRBD1|TRBV2|TRBJ1-6|once
TGTGCCAGCAGTGAAGGGGGGACAGGGGGTTCACCCCTCCACTTT
CASSEGGTGGSPLHF
>.|TRBV18|TRBJ2-7|once
TGTGCCAGCTCACCAGCGGGATCATCTCAAAGGAACGAGCAGTACTTC
CASSPAGSSQRNEQYF
>.|TRBV15|TRBJ2-7|once
TGTGCCACCAGCAACGACCGGGGGTGGGAGCAGTACTTC
CATSNDRGWEQYF
>.|TRBV5-8|TRBJ2-5|.
TGTGCCAGCAGCTTGGGAGCAGGCAGGGGACAAGAGACCCAGTACTTC
CASSLGAGRGQETQYF
>TRBD1|TRBV12-5|TRBJ2-3|.
TGTGCTAGTGGTTTGGGGGGACAGGGGACAGATACGCAGTATTTT
CASGLGGQGTDTQYF
>TRBD2|TRBV27|TRBJ2-2|.
TGTGCCAGCAGTTTAGTTCGGGGGGGTGCCGGGGAGCTGTTTTTT
CASSLVRGGAGELFF